The subject of this entry is one T cell receptor (beta chain). The data belong to a study of blood T cell repertoires in COVID-19. Germline CDR1 reads LNHDA; CDR2 reads SQIVND (reference sequence). The CDR3 extends over 15 amino acids. V was cut by 3 bases and J by 1 base, with 11 bases left in between. TCRdb's table, derived via immunoSEQ multiplex PCR, lists solely in-frame clones and lacks some. The data show about 150,000 clones, under 95% seen once. The sequence came from a man aged 45-65 years with acute or convalescent COVID-19. Sequenced input: peripheral blood. J is TRBJ2-3 and V is TRBV19, with D perhaps TRBD1 (5 bases). The CDR3, as DNA: TGTGCCAGTAGTATGGCAGGGATTGGCACAGATACGCAGTATTTT. Translation: CASSMAGIGTDTQYF.